This T cell receptor beta chain was identified in a study of T cell changes during pregnancy in multiple sclerosis. This clone was seen once. V dropped 0 bases and J dropped 1; count of bases not matched to a gene: 1. The CDR3 spans 15 residues. Germline V gene data show CDR1 as SGHRS and CDR2 as YFSETQ. The data were produced by immunoSEQ multiplex PCR, yet TCRdb's version contains in-frame clones alone and is incomplete. Found here are about 49,000 clones, around 87% of them singletons; the top ten hold 5% to 5.5%. The chain uses TRBV5-1 and TRBJ2-1; 7 positions match TRBD1. The TCR sequence derives from a female donor in good health, enrolled as a control in a pregnancy study. Material: peripheral blood, obtained after pregnancy. CDR3 residues: CASSLEGQSYNEQFF. The CDR3 DNA follows: TGCGCCAGCAGCTTGGAGGGACAGTCCTACAATGAGCAGTTCTTC. The whole variable domain, filled in from reference TRBV5-1 and TRBJ2-1, reads KAGVTQTPRYLIKTRGQQVTLSCSPISGHRSVSWYQQTPGQGLQFLFEYFSETQRNKGNFPGRFSGRQFSNSRSEMNVSTLELGDSALYLCASSLEGQSYNEQFFGPGTRLTVL.